This T cell receptor (beta chain) appears in the sequencing data of a study of control samples from healthy donors and cancer patients. Germline V gene sequence: CDR1 LNHDA, CDR2 SQIVND (reference sequence). Between the trimmed V and J ends, which lost 3 bases and 6 bases, there was a span of 18 bases. CDR3 size: 16 residues. Generated by immunoSEQ multiplex PCR, the TCRdb table keeps only in-frame clones and is missing some. The data contain 150,000 to 200,000 clones, about 90% of them singletons. This chain joins TRBV19 and TRBJ1-5, with D possibly matching TRBD1 (5 bases). Sequencing was carried out using blood. The clonotype originates from a woman under 40 in good health. CDR3 sequence reads: CASSISEQVRGQPQHF. The CDR3 DNA reads as TGTGCCAGTAGTATTTCAGAGCAAGTTAGGGGTCAGCCCCAGCATTTT.